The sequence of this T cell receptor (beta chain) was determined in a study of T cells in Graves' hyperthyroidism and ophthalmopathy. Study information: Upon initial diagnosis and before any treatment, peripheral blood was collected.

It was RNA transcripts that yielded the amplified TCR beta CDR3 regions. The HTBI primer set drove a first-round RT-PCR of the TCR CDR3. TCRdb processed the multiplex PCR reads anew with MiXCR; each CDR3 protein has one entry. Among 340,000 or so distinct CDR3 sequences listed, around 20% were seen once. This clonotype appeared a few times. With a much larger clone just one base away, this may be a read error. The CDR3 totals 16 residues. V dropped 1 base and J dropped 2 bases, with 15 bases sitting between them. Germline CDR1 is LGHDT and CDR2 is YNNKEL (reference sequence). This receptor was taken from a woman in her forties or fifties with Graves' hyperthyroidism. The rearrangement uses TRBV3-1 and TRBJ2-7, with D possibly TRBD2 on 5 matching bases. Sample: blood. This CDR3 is CASSQGGEKAAYEQYF. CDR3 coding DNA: TGTGCCAGCAGCCAAGGAGGCGAGAAAGCGGCCTACGAGCAGTACTTC.